Following are 27 T cell receptor beta chains from one sample sequenced in a study of blood T cell repertoires in COVID-19. Here immunoSEQ multiplex PCR was the method, and the copy in TCRdb shows in-frame clones only, minus some. The sample records about 25,000 clones, roughly nine tenths being singletons. The sample comprised peripheral blood. These TCRs come from a man between 70 and 80 years old with COVID-19, enrolled during active disease.

The chain combines TRBV6-5 with TRBJ2-1; unclear D gene. V was shortened by 6 bases and J by 5 bases, with 17 bases between the two germline ends. There are 15 residues in the CDR3. CDR1 is MNHEY, CDR2 SVGAGI, per germline. CDR3 nucleotides: TGTGCCAGCAGATTACACGCGGTGGGTGACAATGAGCAGTTCTTC. This gives the protein CASRLHAVGDNEQFF.

This chain connects TRBV3-1 (or the pseudogene TRBV3-2) to TRBJ1-2, with D tentatively TRBD1 (6 bases). The V end was cut by 0 bases, the J end by 6 bases, with 11 bases between. The CDR3 runs 14 residues. CDR1 is LGHDT and CDR2 is YNNKEL in the germline V gene (reference sequence). The CDR3 DNA reads as TGTGCCAGCAGCCAAGATCTGGGGGCGGATGGCTACACCTTC. It is translated as CASSQDLGADGYTF.

The gene calls are TRBV7-2 and TRBJ1-1; maybe TRBD1 (5 bases). CDR1 and CDR2 from the germline V gene are SGHTA and FQGNSA. The germline V and J ends were trimmed by 5 bases and 1 base, with 8 bases remaining between them. There are 13 residues in the CDR3. The CDR3 protein is CASSIQGNTEAFF. CDR3 DNA: TGTGCCAGCAGCATCCAGGGGAACACTGAAGCTTTCTTT.

The chain recombines TRBV7-9 with TRBJ2-1, with 9 bases that match TRBD2. The trim removed 1 base at V and 5 bases at J, leaving 9 bases unmatched. Looked up from germline, CDR1 is SEHNR and CDR2 is FQNEAQ (reference sequence). There are 17 residues in the CDR3. The CDR3 reads CASSLGIPGLADNEQFF. The CDR3 coding sequence is TGTGCCAGCAGCTTAGGAATTCCGGGACTAGCAGACAATGAGCAGTTCTTC.

This chain uses TRBV24-1 with TRBJ1-5; the D is unclear. CDR1 KGHDR and CDR2 SFDVKD come from the germline V gene. The CDR3 length is 12 residues. The ends were cut back, 5 bases at V and 6 bases at J, with 7 bases in the middle. CDR3 amino acids: CATSALGQPQHF. CDR3 in DNA: TGTGCCACCAGTGCACTTGGTCAGCCCCAGCATTTT.

This chain links TRBV3-1 (or the pseudogene TRBV3-2) with TRBJ2-5; 13 bases are a match to TRBD2. V lost 4 bases and J lost 4; bases outside the gene matches: 3. Per germline, CDR1 LGHDT and CDR2 YNNKEL (reference sequence). CDR3 length equals 15 residues. The CDR3 sequence is CASSPRTSGRETQYF. The CDR3 DNA reads as TGTGCCAGCAGCCCCAGGACTAGCGGGAGAGAGACCCAGTACTTC.

The genes are TRBV30 and TRBJ1-3, with no clear D. Germline CDR1 reads GTSNPN; CDR2 reads SVGIG (reference sequence). V was pared by 2 bases and J by 7 bases, with 12 bases between. This CDR3 comprises 13 residues. The CDR3 bases are TGTGCCTGGAGTTCCTCAGGACTCAACACCATATATTTT. It yields the protein CAWSSSGLNTIYF.

This sequence joins TRBV5-1 and TRBJ1-1; TRBD1 aligns across 11 bases. The CDR3 contains 13 residues. After removal of 0 bases from V and 11 bases from J, the junction contained 3 bases not matched to a gene. CDR1 SGHRS and CDR2 YFSETQ come from the germline V gene. CDR3 sequence: CASSLVGQGGAFF. As DNA, the CDR3 is TGCGCCAGCAGCTTGGTGGGACAGGGGGGCGCTTTCTTT.

This clone appeared once. The chain recombines TRBV27 with TRBJ1-2, with 10 bases identical to TRBD1. CDR1 is MNHEY and CDR2 is SMNVEV in the germline V gene (reference sequence). Trimming cost V 5 bases and J 7 bases; bases outside gene matches: 7. The CDR3 has 14 residues. The CDR3 is CASSTGTGEAGYTF. CDR3 nucleotides: TGTGCCAGCAGTACTGGGACAGGGGAGGCTGGCTACACCTTC.

The chain is built from TRBV10-3 and TRBJ2-7; 7 nucleotides match TRBD1. The CDR3 runs to 12 residues. V shed 9 bases, J shed 1 base, and the junction held 3 bases outside the gene matches. The germline gives CDR1 ENHRY, CDR2 SYGVKD. The CDR3 DNA reads TGTGCCATTTTGACAGGGTCCTACGAGCAGTACTTC. It encodes CAILTGSYEQYF.

The gene calls are TRBV2 and TRBJ2-7; the D gene is possibly TRBD2 (6 bases). Trimming shortened V by 3 bases and J by 12 bases, and 12 bases separated the two germline ends. The CDR3 length is 11 residues. Germline loops: CDR1 SNHLY, CDR2 FYNNEI. CDR3 nucleotides: TGTGCCAGCAGTGAGACTAGGAGCAGGTACTTC. Protein sequence: CASSETRSRYF. The entire variable domain, with the rest obtained from reference TRBV2 and TRBJ2-7, is as follows: EPEVTQTPSHQVTQMGQEVILRCVPISNHLYFYWYRQILGQKVEFLVSFYNNEISEKSEIFDDQFSVERPDGSNFTLKIRSTKLEDSAMYFCASSETRSRYFGPGTRLTVT.

A single count supports this clone. V and J are TRBV7-2 and TRBJ2-7; D possibly corresponds to TRBD2 (6 bases). V lost 2 bases to trimming and J lost 2 bases, with 10 bases between them. This CDR3 contains 14 residues. CDR1 is SGHTA and CDR2 is FQGNSA in the germline V gene. The CDR3 reads CASSLYGGPYEQYF. The CDR3 nucleotides are TGTGCCAGCAGCTTATACGGGGGTCCCTACGAGCAGTACTTC.

The chain couples TRBV2 to TRBJ2-7, with 9 bases that match TRBD2. CDR1 is SNHLY and CDR2 is FYNNEI in the germline V gene. V dropped 1 base and J dropped 2; count of bases not matched to a gene: 3. CDR3 length: 15 residues. The CDR3 DNA is TGTGCCAGCAGTGAAGAGATAGCGGGGGCCTACGAGCAGTACTTC. Protein: CASSEEIAGAYEQYF. The whole variable domain, remainder taken from reference TRBV2 and TRBJ2-7, is EPEVTQTPSHQVTQMGQEVILRCVPISNHLYFYWYRQILGQKVEFLVSFYNNEISEKSEIFDDQFSVERPDGSNFTLKIRSTKLEDSAMYFCASSEEIAGAYEQYFGPGTRLTVT.

This clone occurred once. This chain connects TRBV15 to TRBJ2-7; possible D gene TRBD1, 6 bases. Germline CDR1 reads LNHNV; CDR2 reads YYDKDF (reference sequence). Trimming removed 1 base from V and 3 bases from J, with 10 bases in between. This CDR3 has 14 amino acids. The CDR3 sequence is CATSRGQGHYEQYF. The DNA of the CDR3 is TGTGCCACCAGCAGAGGGCAGGGGCACTACGAGCAGTACTTC.

V is TRBV11-2 and J is TRBJ2-5; D possibly corresponds to TRBD2 (6 bases). The CDR3 runs to 14 residues. Trimming cost V 4 bases and J 3 bases, with 12 bases left between them. In germline, CDR1 is SGHAT, CDR2 FQNNGV. The CDR3 loop is CASSSARGKETQYF. CDR3 nucleotide sequence: TGTGCCAGCAGCTCCGCCCGGGGGAAAGAGACCCAGTACTTC.

The chain carries TRBV18 and TRBJ1-1; maybe TRBD1 (5 bases). Between the trimmed V and J ends, which lost 0 bases and 0 bases, there was a span of 11 bases. CDR1 is KGHSH, CDR2 LQKENI, per germline. The CDR3 sequence is 16 residues long. CDR3 sequence reads: CASSPPGAPMNTEAFF. The CDR3 bases are TGTGCCAGCTCACCACCTGGGGCGCCTATGAACACTGAAGCTTTCTTT. Full variable domain (missing parts from reference TRBV18 and TRBJ1-1): NAGVMQNPRHLVRRRGQEARLRCSPMKGHSHVYWYRQLPEEGLKFMVYLQKENIIDESGMPKERFSAEFPKEGPSILRIQQVVRGDSAAYFCASSPPGAPMNTEAFFGQGTRLTVV.

V gene TRBV5-1 combines with J gene TRBJ1-1; D ambiguous. The CDR3 spans 14 residues. Germline V lookup: CDR1 SGHRS, CDR2 YFSETQ. Trimming took off 1 base at V and 1 base at J, with 8 bases between the two ends. The CDR3 region has the DNA TGCGCCAGCAGCTTGATCTCGGGGAACACTGAAGCTTTCTTT. Protein sequence: CASSLISGNTEAFF.

As regards this clone: A read error is likely here: a far larger clone is one base away. The V call is TRBV7-2, the J call TRBJ1-2; 8 positions match TRBD1. Germline lookup yields CDR1 SGHTA and CDR2 FQGNSA. The CDR3 runs to 14 residues. Unmatched junction bases numbered 1, after V lost 1 base and J lost 3 bases. DNA for the CDR3: TGTGCCAGCAGCTTAGAACAGGGGGACTATGGCTACACCTTC. Protein product: CASSLEQGDYGYTF.

The chain recombines TRBV5-1 with TRBJ2-5; 9 bases fit TRBD1. The length of the CDR3 is 15 residues. With V trimmed by 1 base and J by 4 bases, 5 bases remained unmatched. From germline, CDR1 is SGHRS and CDR2 YFSETQ. CDR3 coding DNA: TGCGCCAGCAGCTTGACAGGGGGCGAGGGAGAGACCCAGTACTTC. It codes for CASSLTGGEGETQYF.

This chain joins TRBV18 and TRBJ2-7; the D gene is possibly TRBD1 (6 bases). Germline lookup yields CDR1 KGHSH and CDR2 LQKENI. This CDR3 is 16 amino acids long. V dropped 7 bases and J dropped 0 bases, with 19 bases sitting between them. In DNA, the CDR3 is TGTGCCAGCTTCGAGCCCGGGACAAGCTACTCCTACGAGCAGTACTTC. It encodes CASFEPGTSYSYEQYF.

CDR3 residues: CASSSYRNTEAFF. The CDR3 DNA reads as TGTGCCAGCAGCTCCTACAGGAACACTGAAGCTTTCTTT. V usage is TRBV5-8 and J usage is TRBJ1-1, with D uncertain. This CDR3 has 13 amino acids. From germline, CDR1 is SGHTS and CDR2 YDEGEE. The V end lost 3 bases, the J end lost 1 base, and 7 bases lay between the germline ends.

In this sample, this clone turned up once. V and J are TRBV30 and TRBJ2-5, with D perhaps TRBD1 (6 bases). With 7 bases removed from V and 2 bases from J, the gap between germline ends came to 8 bases. Germline values: CDR1 GTSNPN, CDR2 SVGIG (reference sequence). This CDR3 comprises 11 residues. The CDR3 loop is CALDRQETQYF. The CDR3 DNA is TGTGCCTTGGACAGACAAGAGACCCAGTACTTC.

This clone was detected once. The chain employs TRBV6-6 and TRBJ1-2, with a tentative D call TRBD1 (5 bases). Germline V gene sequence: CDR1 MNHNY, CDR2 SVGAGI (reference sequence). The CDR3 loop spans 13 amino acids. V lost 6 bases, J lost 6 bases, and 14 bases lay in between. The CDR3, as DNA: TGTGCCAGCAGCAGTAGGGGCGGTGATGGCTACACCTTC. This codes for CASSSRGGDGYTF.

The chain is built from TRBV5-1 and TRBJ2-1; TRBD2 aligns across 12 bases. The CDR3 has 15 amino acids. The germline CDR1 and CDR2 sequences are SGHRS and YFSETQ. The J segment lost 7 bases and the V segment lost 2 bases, leaving 4 bases of the junction unmatched. The CDR3 loop reads CASSFALAGGNEQFF. DNA for the CDR3: TGCGCCAGCAGCTTTGCACTAGCGGGAGGTAATGAGCAGTTCTTC.

The V call is TRBV5-8, the J call TRBJ1-5; D not resolved. The CDR3 spans 13 residues. Germline lookup yields CDR1 SGHTS and CDR2 YDEGEE. V dropped 3 bases and J dropped 5 bases, with 9 bases sitting between them. CDR3 coding DNA: TGTGCCAGCAGCTCGTATCGGGATCAGCCCCAGCATTTT. It is translated as CASSSYRDQPQHF.

This chain uses TRBV6-4 with TRBJ1-2; D might be TRBD1 (5 bases). CDR3 length equals 13 residues. V lost 9 bases and J 6 bases, leaving 17 bases between the germline ends. The germline CDR1 and CDR2 sequences are MRHNA and SNTAGT. The CDR3 loop is CARPSGPKHGYTF. For the CDR3, the DNA is TGTGCCAGACCCTCAGGGCCGAAACATGGCTACACCTTC.

This clone has a handful of counts. The gene calls are TRBV6-5 and TRBJ2-7, with D maybe TRBD1 (5 bases). V lost 7 bases, J lost 3 bases, and 10 bases lay in between. This CDR3 is 12 amino acids long. Germline assignment: CDR1 MNHEY and CDR2 SVGAGI. CDR3 sequence (DNA): TGTGCCAGCACACAGGCCCACTACGAGCAGTACTTC. Protein sequence: CASTQAHYEQYF.